This TCR beta chain was documented in a study of blood T cell repertoires in COVID-19. On the study more broadly: The samples span acute and convalescent COVID-19 from the United States, Italy and Spain. From T cells, B-cell-depleted T cells, or PBMCs came the material, which was cDNA or gDNA.

There are 13 residues in the CDR3. Trimming removed 4 bases from V and 3 bases from J, with 10 bases in between. CDR1 and CDR2 from the germline V gene are LGHDT and YNNKEL (reference sequence). Per the original methods: Estimated nucleated cell counts came from reference gene primer amplification. This table comes from immunoSEQ multiplex PCR, and its TCRdb copy is limited to in-frame clones, with some not included. V and J calls plus clone size are reproduced from that table; the DNA served to infer D and trimming. Here the sample spans 90,000 to 150,000 clones, 60% to 85% being singletons. The receptor's source is a man in his 70s with acute or convalescent COVID-19. The J gene is TRBJ2-7, the V gene TRBV3-1 (or the pseudogene TRBV3-2), with D uncertain. The sample comprised peripheral blood. The CDR3 region has the DNA TGTGCCAGCAGCCTCGGGTCCCTCTACGAGCAGTACTTC. Translating gives CASSLGSLYEQYF.